This entry concerns a single T cell receptor beta chain. From germline, CDR1 is SGHRS and CDR2 YFSETQ. The CDR3 consists of 16 residues. Trimming pared 1 base from V and 6 bases from J, leaving 16 bases between. In the authors' methods: How many nucleated cells were present was estimated from reference gene primer amplification. Sequencing used immunoSEQ multiplex PCR; TCRdb keeps in-frame clones, though not all of them. The DNA gave D and trimming, while V, J and clone size come from that table. Of tens of thousands of clones in the sample, around 87% are singletons; the top ten hold 16%. This record comes from a study of blood T cell repertoires in COVID-19. Study-wide background: Sites in the United States, Italy and Spain provided acute and convalescent COVID-19 samples. Sources were T cells, B-cell-depleted T cells, or PBMCs; the material itself was cDNA or gDNA.

A Seattle source enrolled patients during active infection and followed them longitudinally. The sample was peripheral blood. The clonotype was recovered from a man between 40 and 49 years old with COVID-19, enrolled during active disease. The chain is built from TRBV5-1 and TRBJ2-2; TRBD2 is a possible D gene (5 bases). The CDR3 protein is CASSLRLGGGAGELFF. The CDR3 nucleotides read TGCGCCAGCAGCTTGCGGCTTGGAGGTGGGGCCGGGGAGCTGTTTTTT.